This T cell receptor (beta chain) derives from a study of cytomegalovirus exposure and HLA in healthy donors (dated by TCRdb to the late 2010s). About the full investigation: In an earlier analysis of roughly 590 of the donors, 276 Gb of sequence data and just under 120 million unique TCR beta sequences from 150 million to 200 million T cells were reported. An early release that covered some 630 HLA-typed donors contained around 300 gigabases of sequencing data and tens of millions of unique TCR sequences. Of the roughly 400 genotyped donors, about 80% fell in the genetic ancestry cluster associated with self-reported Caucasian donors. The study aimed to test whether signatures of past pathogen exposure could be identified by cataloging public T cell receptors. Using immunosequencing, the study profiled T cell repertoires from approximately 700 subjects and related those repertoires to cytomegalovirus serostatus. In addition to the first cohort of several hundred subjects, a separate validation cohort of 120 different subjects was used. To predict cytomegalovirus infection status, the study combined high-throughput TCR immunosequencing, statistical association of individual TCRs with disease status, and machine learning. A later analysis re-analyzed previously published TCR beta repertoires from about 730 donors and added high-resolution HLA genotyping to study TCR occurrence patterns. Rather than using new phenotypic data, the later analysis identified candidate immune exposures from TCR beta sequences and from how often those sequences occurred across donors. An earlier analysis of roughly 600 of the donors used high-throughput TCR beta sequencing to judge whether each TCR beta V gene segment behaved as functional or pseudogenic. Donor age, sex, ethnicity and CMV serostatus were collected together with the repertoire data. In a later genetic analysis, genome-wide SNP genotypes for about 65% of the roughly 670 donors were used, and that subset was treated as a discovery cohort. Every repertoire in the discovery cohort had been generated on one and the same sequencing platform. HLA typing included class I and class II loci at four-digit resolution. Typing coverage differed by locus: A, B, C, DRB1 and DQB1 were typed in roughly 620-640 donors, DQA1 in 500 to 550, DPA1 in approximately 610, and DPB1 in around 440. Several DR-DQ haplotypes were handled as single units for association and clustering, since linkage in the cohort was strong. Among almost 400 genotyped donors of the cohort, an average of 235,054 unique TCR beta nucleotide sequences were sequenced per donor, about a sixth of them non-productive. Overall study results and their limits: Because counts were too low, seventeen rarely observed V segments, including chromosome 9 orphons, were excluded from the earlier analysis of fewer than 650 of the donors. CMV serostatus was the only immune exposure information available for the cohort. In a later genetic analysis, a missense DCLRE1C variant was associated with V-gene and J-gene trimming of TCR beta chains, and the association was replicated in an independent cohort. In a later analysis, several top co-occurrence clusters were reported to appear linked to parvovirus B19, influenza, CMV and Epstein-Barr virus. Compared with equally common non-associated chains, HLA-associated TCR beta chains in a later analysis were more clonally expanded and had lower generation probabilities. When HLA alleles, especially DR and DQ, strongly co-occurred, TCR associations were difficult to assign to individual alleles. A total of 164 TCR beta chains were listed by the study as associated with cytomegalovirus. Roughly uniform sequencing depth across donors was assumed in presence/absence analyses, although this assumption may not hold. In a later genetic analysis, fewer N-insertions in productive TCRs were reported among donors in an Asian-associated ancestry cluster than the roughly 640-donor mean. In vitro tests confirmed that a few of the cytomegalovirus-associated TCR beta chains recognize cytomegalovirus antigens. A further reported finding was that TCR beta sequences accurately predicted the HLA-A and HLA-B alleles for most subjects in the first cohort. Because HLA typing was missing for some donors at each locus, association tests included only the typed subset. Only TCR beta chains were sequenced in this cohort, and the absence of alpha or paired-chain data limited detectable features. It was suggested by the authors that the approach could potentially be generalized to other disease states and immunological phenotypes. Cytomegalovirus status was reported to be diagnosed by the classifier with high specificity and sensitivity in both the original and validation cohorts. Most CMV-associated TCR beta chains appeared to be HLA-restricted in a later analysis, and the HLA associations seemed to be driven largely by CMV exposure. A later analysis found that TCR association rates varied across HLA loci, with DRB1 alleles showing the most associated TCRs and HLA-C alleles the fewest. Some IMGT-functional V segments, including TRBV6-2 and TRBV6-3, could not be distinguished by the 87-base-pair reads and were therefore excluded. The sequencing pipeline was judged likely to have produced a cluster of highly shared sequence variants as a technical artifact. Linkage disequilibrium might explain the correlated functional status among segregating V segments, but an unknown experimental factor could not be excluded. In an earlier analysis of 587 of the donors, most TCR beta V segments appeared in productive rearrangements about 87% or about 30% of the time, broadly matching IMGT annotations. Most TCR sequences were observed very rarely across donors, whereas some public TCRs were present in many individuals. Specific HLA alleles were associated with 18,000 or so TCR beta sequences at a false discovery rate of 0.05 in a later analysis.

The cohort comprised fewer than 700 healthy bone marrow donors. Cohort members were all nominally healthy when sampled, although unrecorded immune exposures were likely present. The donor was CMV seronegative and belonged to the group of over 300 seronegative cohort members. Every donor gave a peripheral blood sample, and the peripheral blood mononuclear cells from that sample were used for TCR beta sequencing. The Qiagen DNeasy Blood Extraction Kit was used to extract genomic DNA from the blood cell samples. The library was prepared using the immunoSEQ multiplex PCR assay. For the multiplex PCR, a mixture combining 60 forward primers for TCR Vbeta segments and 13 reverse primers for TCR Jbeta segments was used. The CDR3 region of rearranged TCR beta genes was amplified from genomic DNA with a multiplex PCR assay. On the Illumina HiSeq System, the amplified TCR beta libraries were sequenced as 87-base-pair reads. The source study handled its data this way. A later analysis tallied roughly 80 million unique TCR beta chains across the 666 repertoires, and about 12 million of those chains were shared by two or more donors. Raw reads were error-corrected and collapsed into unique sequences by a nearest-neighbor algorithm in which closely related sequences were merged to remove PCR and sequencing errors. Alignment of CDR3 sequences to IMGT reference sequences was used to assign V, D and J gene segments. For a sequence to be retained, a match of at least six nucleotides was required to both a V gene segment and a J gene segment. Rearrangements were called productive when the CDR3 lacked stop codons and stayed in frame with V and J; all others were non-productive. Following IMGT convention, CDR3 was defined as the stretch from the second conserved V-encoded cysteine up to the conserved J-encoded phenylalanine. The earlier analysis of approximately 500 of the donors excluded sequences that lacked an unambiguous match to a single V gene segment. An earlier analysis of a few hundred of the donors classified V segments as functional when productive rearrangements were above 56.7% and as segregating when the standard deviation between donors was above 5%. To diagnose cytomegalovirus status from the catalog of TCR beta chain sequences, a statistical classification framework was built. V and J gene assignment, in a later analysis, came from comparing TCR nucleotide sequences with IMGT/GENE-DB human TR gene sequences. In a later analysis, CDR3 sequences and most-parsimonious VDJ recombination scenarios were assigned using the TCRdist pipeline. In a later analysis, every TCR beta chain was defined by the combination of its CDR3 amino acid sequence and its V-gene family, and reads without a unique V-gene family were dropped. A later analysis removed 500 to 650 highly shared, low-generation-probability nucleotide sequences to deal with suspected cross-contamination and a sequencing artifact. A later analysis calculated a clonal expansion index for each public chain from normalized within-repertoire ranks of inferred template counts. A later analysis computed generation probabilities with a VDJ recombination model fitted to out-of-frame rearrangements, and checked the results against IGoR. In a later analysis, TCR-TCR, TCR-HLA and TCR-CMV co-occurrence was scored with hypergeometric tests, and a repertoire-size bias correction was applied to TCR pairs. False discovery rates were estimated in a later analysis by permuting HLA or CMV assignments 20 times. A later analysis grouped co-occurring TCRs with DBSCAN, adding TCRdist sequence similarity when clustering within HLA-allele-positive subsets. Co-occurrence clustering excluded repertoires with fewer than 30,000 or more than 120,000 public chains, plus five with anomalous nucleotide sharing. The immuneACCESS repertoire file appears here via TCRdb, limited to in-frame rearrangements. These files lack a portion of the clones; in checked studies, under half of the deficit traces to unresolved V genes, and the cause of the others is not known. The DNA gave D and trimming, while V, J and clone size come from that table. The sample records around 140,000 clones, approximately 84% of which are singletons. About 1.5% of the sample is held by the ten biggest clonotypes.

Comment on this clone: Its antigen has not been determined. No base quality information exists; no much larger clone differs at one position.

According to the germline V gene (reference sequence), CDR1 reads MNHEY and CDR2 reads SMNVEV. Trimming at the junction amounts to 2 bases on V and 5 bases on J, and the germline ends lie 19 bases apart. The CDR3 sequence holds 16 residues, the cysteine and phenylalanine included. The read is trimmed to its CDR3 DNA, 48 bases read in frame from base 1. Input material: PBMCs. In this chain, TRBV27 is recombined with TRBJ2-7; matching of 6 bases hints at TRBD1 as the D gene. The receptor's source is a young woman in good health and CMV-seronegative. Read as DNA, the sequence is TGTGCCAGCAGTTTACTGACTGTGGGGGCTCCCCACGAGCAGTACTTC. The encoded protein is CASSLLTVGAPHEQYF.